What follows is one TCR beta chain and its context. The clone's antigen remains unknown. Within one base of it there is no much larger clone, and no base qualities were kept. These data are taken from a study of CD4 T cells in relation to SARS-CoV-2 and coronaviruses (dated by TCRdb to the early 2020s). For context, the study as a whole: In the ViraFEST assay, PBMCs were grown with antigen for around nine days, and TCR beta CDR3s were then sequenced to identify antigen-specific clonal expansions. Across all 12 patients in the convalescent cohort, the median age was roughly 38 years, with a range of roughly 21 to 72 years. Of the 12 convalescent patients, 8 were male and 4 were female, and two of the subjects were Hispanic. Using patient-derived lymphoblastoid cell lines, the shared crossreactive spike epitopes were mapped to their HLA restriction. The study assessed, at the TCR clonotype level, memory CD4+ T cell crossreactivity between SARS-CoV-2 and common cold coronavirus spike proteins. Samples from three pre-COVID donors and the naive versus memory experiments were sequenced with the Adaptive Biotechnologies TCR-sequencing kit; other data were Illumina-based. For other donors in the study, expansion assays were sequenced with a different, Illumina-based TCR-beta assay.

DNA from CEF-cultured naive and memory CD4+ T cells underwent immunoSEQ TCR-beta sequencing at survey level. Processing in the source paper ran as follows. Preprocessing removed nonproductive sequences and CDR3s not starting with C, not ending with F or W, or shorter than 7 amino acids. Antigen-specific clonotypes were called with the MANAFEST web app, based on expansion relative to reference and other culture wells. To be counted as positive, a clone had to show significant expansion compared with the reference culture, at an FDR below 0.05, in 2 of 3 replicate wells. Positive clones also required significant expansion versus all other tandem wells and an odds ratio above 5. Cultured and uncultured naive and memory CD4+ repertoires were searched for CDR3s previously identified as spike- and CEF-reactive. Pairwise Levenshtein distance, computed with the stringdist R package after three terminal residues were trimmed from each end, was used as the measure of CDR3 homology. What TCRdb holds here is the immuneACCESS table cut down to in-frame rearrangements. Part of the clones is not present; checked against another copy, under half of the missing clones reflect an unresolved V gene, and the others are unexplained. From that table come the V and J calls and clone size; the DNA was used to work out D and trimming. The sample has about 43,000 clones on record, approximately 80% of them singletons. The top ten hold 1.4% of the sample.

Naive and memory CD4+ T cells were separated from cryopreserved PBMCs by first enriching for CD4 and then performing EasySep naive CD4+ T cell enrichment. Sorted naive or memory CD4+ T cells (around 100,000) were cultured 1:1 with T cell-depleted PBMCs and CEF peptides for 10 days. In general, every peptide culture condition was set up in three replicate wells. PBMCs were isolated from leukapheresis product or whole blood by Ficoll-Paque PLUS gradient centrifugation. PBMCs were either cryopreserved at -140°C or used fresh in the expansion assay. The QIAamp Micro DNA Kit was used to extract genomic DNA from the CD4+ T cells. General findings and caveats noted by the study authors: Naive versus memory sequencing indicated that memory recall responses, rather than primary responses primed during culture, are detected by the assay. Compared with monoreactive clones, crossreactive clones had significantly weaker SARS-CoV-2-driven expansion, a result consistent with antigenic imprinting. No donor contributed both pre-pandemic and post-infection samples, which limited tracing the source of pre-existing responses. The study was constrained by small numbers of patients and of tested TCRs. About 60% of donors had memory CD4+ clonotypes that crossrecognized SARS-CoV-2 and at least one common cold coronavirus spike. Since the crossreactivity analysis centred on spike protein, crossreactivity against other viral proteins was not assessed.

In the germline V gene, CDR1 corresponds to SNHLY and CDR2 to FYNNEI. Deletion took 8 bases off V and 12 bases off J, with a span of 20 bases between the germline ends. The CDR3 runs 13 residues from the cysteine to the phenylalanine. The sequence is cut down to CDR3 DNA, 39 bases in frame from base 1. This TCR was sampled from an adult with COVID-19. The receptor chain draws on TRBV2 and TRBJ2-1, with no confidently assigned D gene. Input material: naive CD4+ T cells from PBMCs, cultured in vitro. The sample's cell subset or site label is to be understood as: naive CD4+ T cells isolated by negative enrichment. Read as DNA, the sequence is TGTGCCAGCCTTTCCGGCGGAACCGCCGGGCAGTTCTTC. The resulting protein is CASLSGGTAGQFF.